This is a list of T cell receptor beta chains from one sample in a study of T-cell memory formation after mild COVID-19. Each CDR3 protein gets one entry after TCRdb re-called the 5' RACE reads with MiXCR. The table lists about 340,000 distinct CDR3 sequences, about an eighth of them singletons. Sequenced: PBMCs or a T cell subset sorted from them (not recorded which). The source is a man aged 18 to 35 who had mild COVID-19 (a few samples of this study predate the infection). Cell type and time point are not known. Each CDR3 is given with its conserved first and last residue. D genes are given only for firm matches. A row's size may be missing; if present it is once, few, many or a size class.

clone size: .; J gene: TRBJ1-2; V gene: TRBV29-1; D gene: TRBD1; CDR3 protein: CSATGTGSGGYTF; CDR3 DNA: TGCAGCGCAACCGGGACAGGTTCGGGGGGCTACACCTTC
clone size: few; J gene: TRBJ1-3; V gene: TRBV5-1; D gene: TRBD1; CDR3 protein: CASSPRDSSGNTIYF; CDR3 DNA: TGCGCCAGCAGCCCTCGGGACAGCTCTGGAAACACCATATATTTT
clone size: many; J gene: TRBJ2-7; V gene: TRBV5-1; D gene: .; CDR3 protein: CASSRPTDSPEQYF; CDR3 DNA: TGCGCCAGCAGCCGACCTACGGACAGCCCTGAGCAGTACTTC
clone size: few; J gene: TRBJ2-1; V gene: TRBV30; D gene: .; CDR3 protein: CAWAWGGALNEQFF; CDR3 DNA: TGTGCCTGGGCCTGGGGGGGGGCCTTGAATGAGCAGTTCTTC
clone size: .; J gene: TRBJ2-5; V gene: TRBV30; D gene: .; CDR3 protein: CAWSVVGGETQYF; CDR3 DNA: TGTGCCTGGAGTGTAGTAGGGGGGGAGACCCAGTACTTC
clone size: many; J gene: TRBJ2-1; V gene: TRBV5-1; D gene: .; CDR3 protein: CASSLGSSYNEQFF; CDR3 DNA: TGTGCCAGCAGCTTAGGGAGCTCCTACAATGAGCAGTTCTTC
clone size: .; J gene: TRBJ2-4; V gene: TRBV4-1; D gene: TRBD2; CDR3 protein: CASSRGLAGKNIQYF; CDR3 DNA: TGCGCCAGCAGCCGAGGACTAGCGGGGAAAAACATTCAGTACTTC
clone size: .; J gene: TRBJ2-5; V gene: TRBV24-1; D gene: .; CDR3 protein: CATSDGWWGGETQYF; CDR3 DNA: TGTGCCACCAGTGATGGCTGGTGGGGTGGGGAGACCCAGTACTTC
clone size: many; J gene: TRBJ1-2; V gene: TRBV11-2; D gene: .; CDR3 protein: CASSLTGQDGYTF; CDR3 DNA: TGTGCCAGCAGCTTAACAGGGCAAGATGGCTACACCTTC
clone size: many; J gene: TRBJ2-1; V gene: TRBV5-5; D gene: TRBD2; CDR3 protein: CASSPGLVEQFF; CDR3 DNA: TGTGCCAGCAGCCCAGGACTAGTTGAGCAGTTCTTC
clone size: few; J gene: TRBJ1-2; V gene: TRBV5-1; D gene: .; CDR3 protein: CASSLDGSSSGYTF; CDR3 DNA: TGCGCCAGCAGCTTGGACGGATCGTCAAGTGGCTACACCTTC
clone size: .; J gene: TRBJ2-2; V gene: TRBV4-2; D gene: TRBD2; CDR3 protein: CASSQEGRENTGELFF; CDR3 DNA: TGTGCCAGCAGCCAAGAAGGGAGGGAGAACACCGGGGAGCTGTTTTTT
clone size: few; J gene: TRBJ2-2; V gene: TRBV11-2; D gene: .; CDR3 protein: CASSVDWNTGELFF; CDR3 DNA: TGTGCCAGCAGCGTGGACTGGAACACCGGGGAGCTGTTTTTT
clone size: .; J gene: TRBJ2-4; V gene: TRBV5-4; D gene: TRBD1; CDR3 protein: CASSPGGNIQYF; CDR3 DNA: TGTGCCAGCAGTCCAGGGGGAAACATTCAGTACTTC
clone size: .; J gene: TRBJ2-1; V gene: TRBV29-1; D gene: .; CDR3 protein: CSAQYPGHFDSSYNEQFF; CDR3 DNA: TGCAGCGCCCAATACCCGGGACATTTCGATAGCTCCTACAATGAGCAGTTCTTC
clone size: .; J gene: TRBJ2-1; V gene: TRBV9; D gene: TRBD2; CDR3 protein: CASSAGLAGGVEQFF; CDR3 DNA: TGTGCCAGCAGCGCCGGACTAGCGGGGGGAGTTGAGCAGTTCTTC
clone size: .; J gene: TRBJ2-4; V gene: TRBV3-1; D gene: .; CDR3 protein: CASSQDLPDARGAKNIQYF; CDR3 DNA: TGTGCCAGCAGCCAAGATCTACCCGACGCCCGGGGAGCCAAAAACATTCAGTACTTC
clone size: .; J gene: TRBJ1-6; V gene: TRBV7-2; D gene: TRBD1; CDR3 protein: CASSPHGTDNSPLHF; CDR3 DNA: TGTGCCAGCAGCCCGCACGGGACAGATAATTCACCCCTCCACTTT
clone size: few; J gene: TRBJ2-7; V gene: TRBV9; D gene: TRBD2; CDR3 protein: CASSAGTSGADYEQYF; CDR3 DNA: TGTGCCAGCAGCGCCGGGACTAGCGGGGCCGACTACGAGCAGTACTTC
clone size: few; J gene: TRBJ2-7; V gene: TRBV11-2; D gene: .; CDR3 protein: CASSRGTVYEQYF; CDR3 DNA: TGTGCCAGCAGCCGCGGGACAGTCTACGAGCAGTACTTC
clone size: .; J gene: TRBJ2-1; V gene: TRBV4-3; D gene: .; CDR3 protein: CASSQVGWTNYNEQFF; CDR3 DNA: TGCGCCAGCAGCCAAGTGGGGTGGACTAACTACAATGAGCAGTTCTTC
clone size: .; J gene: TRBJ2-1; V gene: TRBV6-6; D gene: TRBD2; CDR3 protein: CASSYSSGGYNEQFF; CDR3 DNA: TGTGCCAGCAGTTACTCTAGCGGGGGATACAATGAGCAGTTCTTC
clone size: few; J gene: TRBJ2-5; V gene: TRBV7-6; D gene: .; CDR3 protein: CASSWDSLRGNKETQYF; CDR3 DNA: TGTGCCAGCAGCTGGGACTCACTCAGGGGAAACAAAGAGACCCAGTACTTC
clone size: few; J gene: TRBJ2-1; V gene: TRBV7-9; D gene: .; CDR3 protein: CASSLRVVLNEQFF; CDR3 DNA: TGTGCCAGCAGCTTAAGGGTTGTACTCAATGAGCAGTTCTTC
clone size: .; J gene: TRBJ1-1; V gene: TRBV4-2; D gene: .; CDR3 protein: CASSRLKHGGEAFF; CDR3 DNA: TGTGCCAGCAGCCGCTTGAAACATGGGGGTGAAGCTTTCTTT